The present T cell receptor beta chain was sequenced within a study of blood T cell repertoires in COVID-19. Across the study: From T cells, B-cell-depleted T cells, or PBMCs came the material, which was cDNA or gDNA.

V was clipped by 5 bases and J by 1 base, with 14 bases between them. The CDR3 has 15 residues. CDR1 is SEHNR, CDR2 FQNEAQ, per germline (reference sequence). Under the authors' procedure: Amplification of reference gene primers provided the estimated nucleated cell counts. Measured with immunoSEQ multiplex PCR; TCRdb has only the in-frame clones, and not every one. The V and J calls and the clone size are those of that table, but D and trimming were determined from the DNA. The table includes 95,000 to 150,000 clones, 80% detected once. What was sequenced was peripheral blood. V is TRBV7-9 and J is TRBJ1-2, with D perhaps TRBD1 (5 bases). The sequence was collected from a human donor in a cohort sampled during active COVID-19. This chain's CDR3 is CASSLGQPVNYGYTF. For the CDR3, the DNA is TGTGCCAGCAGCCTGGGGCAGCCAGTTAACTATGGCTACACCTTC.